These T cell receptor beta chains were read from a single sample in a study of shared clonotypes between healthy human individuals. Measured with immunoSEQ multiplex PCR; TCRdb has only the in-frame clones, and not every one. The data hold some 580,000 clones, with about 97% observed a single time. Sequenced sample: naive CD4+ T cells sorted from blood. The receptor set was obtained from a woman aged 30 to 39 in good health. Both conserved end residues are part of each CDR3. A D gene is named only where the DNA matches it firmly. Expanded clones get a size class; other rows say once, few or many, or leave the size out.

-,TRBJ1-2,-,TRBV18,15,TGTGCCAGCTCACCAGGGCGTATCGGGAACTATGGCTACACCTTC,CASSPGRIGNYGYTF
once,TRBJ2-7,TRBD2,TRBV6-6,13,TGTGCCATTCGGGGAGGGCCAACCTACGAGCAGTACTTC,CAIRGGPTYEQYF
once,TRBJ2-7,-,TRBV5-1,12,TGCGCCAGCAGGCGAGAGTCCTACGAGCAGTACTTC,CASRRESYEQYF
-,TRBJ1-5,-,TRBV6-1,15,TGTGCCAGCGGATGGGGACTTTCAAGCAATCAGCCCCAGCATTTT,CASGWGLSSNQPQHF
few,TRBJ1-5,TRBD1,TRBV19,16,TGTGCCAGTACCGGAGGACAGGGCACCGAGAATCAGCCCCAGCATTTT,CASTGGQGTENQPQHF
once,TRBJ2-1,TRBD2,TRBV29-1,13,TGCAGCGGCAGCGGGAGCTCCTACAATGAGCAGTTCTTC,CSGSGSSYNEQFF
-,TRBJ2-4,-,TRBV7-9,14,TGTGCCAGCAGCCCTAGTGGGGCCAAAAACATTCAGTACTTC,CASSPSGAKNIQYF
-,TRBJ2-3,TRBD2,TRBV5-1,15,TGCGCCAGCAGCACCATGGCGGGAGTAACAGATACGCAGTATTTT,CASSTMAGVTDTQYF
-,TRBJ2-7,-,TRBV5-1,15,TGCGCCAGCAGGCATTCAGGGACCCTCTCCTACGAGCAGTACTTC,CASRHSGTLSYEQYF
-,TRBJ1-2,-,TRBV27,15,TGTGCCAGCAGTCACTCGGACAGAGCTAACTATGGCTACACCTTC,CASSHSDRANYGYTF
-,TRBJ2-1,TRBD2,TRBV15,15,TGTGCCACCAGCAGAGCTAGCGGGTCCTACAATGAGCAGTTCTTC,CATSRASGSYNEQFF
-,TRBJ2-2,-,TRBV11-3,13,TGTGCCAGCAGCTTAGGGGGTCGGACCGCGCTGTTTTTT,CASSLGGRTALFF
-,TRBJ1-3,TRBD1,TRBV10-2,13,TGCGCCAGCAGTCAGGACAGGCGGGGCACCATATATTTT,CASSQDRRGTIYF
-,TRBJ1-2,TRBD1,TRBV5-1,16,TGCGCCAGCACCCGGGATGTGACAGGGAAAGGCTATGGCTACACCTTC,CASTRDVTGKGYGYTF
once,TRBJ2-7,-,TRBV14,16,TGTGCCAGCAGCCTCAGGGAGTCTGCGGAACGCTACGAGCAGTACTTC,CASSLRESAERYEQYF
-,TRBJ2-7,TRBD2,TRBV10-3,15,TGTGCCATCCGGACTAGCGGGAGAGCTAGCTACGAGCAGTACTTC,CAIRTSGRASYEQYF
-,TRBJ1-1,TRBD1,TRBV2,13,TGTGCCAGCAGTGGACAGGGGAACACTGAAGCTTTCTTT,CASSGQGNTEAFF
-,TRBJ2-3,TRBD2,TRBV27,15,TGTGCCAGCAGTGGGATAGCGGGAGTATCGGGTACGCAGTATTTT,CASSGIAGVSGTQYF
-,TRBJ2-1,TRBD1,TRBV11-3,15,TGTGCCAGCAGCTCCGACAGGGGCTCCTACAATGAGCAGTTCTTC,CASSSDRGSYNEQFF
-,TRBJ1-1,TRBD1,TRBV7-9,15,TGTGCCAGCAGCTTAGAAGGGACAGGGAACACTGAAGCTTTCTTT,CASSLEGTGNTEAFF
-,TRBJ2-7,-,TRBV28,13,TGTGCCAGCAGTTCCCGACAGGACTACGAGCAGTACTTC,CASSSRQDYEQYF
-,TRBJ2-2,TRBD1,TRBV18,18,TGTGCCAGCTCACCCTTCCCCCCGACAGGGGGCTCAACCGGGGAGCTGTTTTTT,CASSPFPPTGGSTGELFF
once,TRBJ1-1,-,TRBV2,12,TGTGCCAGCAGTGAACTGGAGAATGAAGCTTTCTTT,CASSELENEAFF
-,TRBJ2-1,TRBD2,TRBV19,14,TGTGCCAGTAGTACACTAGCGGGCTACAATGAGCAGTTCTTC,CASSTLAGYNEQFF
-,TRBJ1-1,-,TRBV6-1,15,TGTGCCAGCAGTGAACTATTTGGGGGGTGGACTGAAGCTTTCTTT,CASSELFGGWTEAFF
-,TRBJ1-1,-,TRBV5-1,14,TGCGCCAGCAGCTTGGCCCCGGACGGGACTGAAGCTTTCTTT,CASSLAPDGTEAFF
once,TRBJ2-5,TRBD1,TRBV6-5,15,TGTGCCAGCAGCTTTACAGGGGGCGGATTGGGGACCCAGTACTTC,CASSFTGGGLGTQYF
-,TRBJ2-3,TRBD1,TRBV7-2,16,TGTGCCAGCAGCTTAGCGTCACAGGGGAAGACAGATACGCAGTATTTT,CASSLASQGKTDTQYF
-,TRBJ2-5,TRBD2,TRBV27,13,TGTGCCAGCACCCGTGTGGGACTAGCGGTATTGTACTTC,CASTRVGLAVLYF
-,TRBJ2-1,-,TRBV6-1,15,TGTGCCAGCACTGGGTTCGGGGGACAATACAATGAGCAGTTCTTC,CASTGFGGQYNEQFF
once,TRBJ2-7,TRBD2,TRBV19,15,TGTGCCAGTAGTATAGCAGCGGGAAAGACCTACGAGCAGTACTTC,CASSIAAGKTYEQYF
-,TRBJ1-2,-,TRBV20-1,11,TGCAGTGCTAGAGTGGGGGTTGGCTACACCTTC,CSARVGVGYTF
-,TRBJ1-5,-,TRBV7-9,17,TGTGCCAGCAGCTTAGATTGGGGCTCTGATAGCAATCAGCCCCAGCATTTT,CASSLDWGSDSNQPQHF
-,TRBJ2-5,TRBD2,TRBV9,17,TGTGCCAGCAGCGTAGGGTTAACCAGTGGGGAGGGGGAGACCCAGTACTTC,CASSVGLTSGEGETQYF
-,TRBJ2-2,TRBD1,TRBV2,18,TGTGCCAGCAGTCGGGACAGAGCTGCACTGAAAAACACCGGGGAGCTGTTTTTT,CASSRDRAALKNTGELFF
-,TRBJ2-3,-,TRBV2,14,TGTGCCAGCAGTCGGGACGTGGGAGGAGATACGCAGTATTTT,CASSRDVGGDTQYF
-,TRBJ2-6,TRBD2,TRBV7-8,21,TGTGCCAGCAGCTTAGCACCCCCCAGGACTAGCGGGGTCGCTGGGGCCAACGTCCTGACTTTC,CASSLAPPRTSGVAGANVLTF
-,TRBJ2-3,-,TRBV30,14,TGTGCCTGGACAAATCGAGGGGACCAAAATACGCAGTATTTT,CAWTNRGDQNTQYF
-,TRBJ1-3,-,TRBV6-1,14,TGTGCCAGCAGTGGACAGATCTCTGGAAACACCATATATTTT,CASSGQISGNTIYF
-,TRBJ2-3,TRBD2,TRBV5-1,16,TGCGCCAGCAGCTTGGGCTTCCAGCGGGACACAGATACGCAGTATTTT,CASSLGFQRDTDTQYF
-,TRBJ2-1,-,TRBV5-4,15,TGTGCCAGCAGCTTGGTCCTAGCCGAGTATGGAGAGCAGTTCTTC,CASSLVLAEYGEQFF
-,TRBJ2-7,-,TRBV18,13,TGTGCCAGCTCACCCCGGGCGTTGGGCGAGCAGTACTTC,CASSPRALGEQYF
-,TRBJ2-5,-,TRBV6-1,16,TGTGCCAGCAGTGAACAGCCGGATCACCCTAAAGAGACCCAGTACTTC,CASSEQPDHPKETQYF
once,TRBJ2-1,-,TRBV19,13,TGTGCCAGTAGTATAGGAAGGGAAACCGAGGAGTTCTTC,CASSIGRETEEFF
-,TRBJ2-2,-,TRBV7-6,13,TGTGCCAGCAGCCCCCAACTAGTGGGGGAGCTGTTTTTT,CASSPQLVGELFF
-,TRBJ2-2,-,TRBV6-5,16,TGTGCCAGCAGTTACTCACTGACCTCGAACACCGGGGAGCTGTTTTTT,CASSYSLTSNTGELFF
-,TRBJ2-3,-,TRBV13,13,TGTGCCAGCAGCGACCAGGGGTGGGATACGCAGTATTTT,CASSDQGWDTQYF
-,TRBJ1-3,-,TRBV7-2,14,TGTGCCAGCAGCTTTGGGGGGCTAGGAAACACCATATATTTT,CASSFGGLGNTIYF
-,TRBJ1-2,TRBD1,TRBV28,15,TGTGCCAGCGGGTCGACCGCAGGGACAGACTATGGCTACACCTTC,CASGSTAGTDYGYTF
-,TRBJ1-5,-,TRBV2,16,TGTGCCAGCAGTGATCTTCTGTCGGGCGGGAATCAGCCCCAGCATTTT,CASSDLLSGGNQPQHF
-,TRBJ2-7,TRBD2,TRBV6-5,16,TGTGCCAGCAGTTACTCGGGACTAGCGGACACCTACGAGCAGTACTTC,CASSYSGLADTYEQYF
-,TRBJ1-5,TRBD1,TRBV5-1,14,TGCGCCAGCAGCCCCGGACAGGGAGGCCAGCCCCAGCATTTT,CASSPGQGGQPQHF
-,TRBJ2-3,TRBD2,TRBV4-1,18,TGCGCCAGCAGCCACACGGGGATAGCGGGAGTTAGAACAGATACGCAGTATTTT,CASSHTGIAGVRTDTQYF
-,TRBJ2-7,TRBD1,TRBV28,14,TGTGCCAGCAGGGGAGCCGGGACAGGGGTTGAGCAGTACTTC,CASRGAGTGVEQYF
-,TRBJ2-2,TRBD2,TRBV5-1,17,TGCGCCAGCAGCTTCTGGACTAGCGGGAGCCGCACCGGGGAGCTGTTTTTT,CASSFWTSGSRTGELFF